The 26 T cell receptor beta chains listed next were all sequenced from one sample in a study of kidney transplant recipient with SARS-CoV-2 infection. TCRdb reanalysed the reads using MiXCR and keeps one entry per CDR3 protein. The table records some 220,000 distinct CDR3 sequences, around 30% of them present only once. Source: a blood sample, taken at baseline and between days 110 and 120 from a kidney transplant recipient. Receptor source: a male patient aged 30 to 39 who had COVID-19 and was a kidney transplant recipient. Some T cells may be the graft donor's.

The chain recombines TRBV6-2 or TRBV6-3 with TRBJ1-2; no reliable D call. Germline V gene lookup returns CDR1 MNHEY and CDR2 SVGEGT. V lost 8 bases to trimming and J lost 4 bases, with 26 bases between them. This CDR3 is 17 amino acids long. The CDR3 sequence: CASGEQRCIGRTYGYTF. CDR3 DNA: TGTGCCAGCGGTGAACAACGCTGCATCGGAAGGACCTATGGCTACACCTTC.

Many counts were recorded for this clonotype. The CDR3 nucleotides are TGTGCCAGCAGTGGACACTTCAGCTTCCGAAAGACCTATGGCTACACCTTC. This codes for CASSGHFSFRKTYGYTF. The gene calls are TRBV12-3 or TRBV12-4 and TRBJ1-2; D may be TRBD1 (5 bases). The CDR3 has 17 residues. Trimming left V 5 bases short and J 4 bases short, with 23 bases between.

This clonotype was seen repeatedly, ten times or more. This chain joins TRBV5-4 and TRBJ1-1, with 8 bases fitting TRBD1. The CDR3 spans 15 residues. Losses at the gene ends were 4 bases for V and 1 base for J; bases not matched to a gene: 6. Germline assignment: CDR1 SGHNT and CDR2 YYREEE (reference sequence). The CDR3 protein is CASSLRTGQNTEAFF. In nucleotides, the CDR3 is TGTGCCAGCAGCCTACGGACAGGGCAGAACACTGAAGCTTTCTTT.

In the case of this clonotype: The germline gene is not matched at one end of the junction; a read error may be the cause. The chain joins TRBV10-3 to TRBJ1-4; possible D gene TRBD1, 5 bases. The CDR3 consists of 13 residues. The V gene's germline CDR1 is ENHRY and CDR2 SYGVKD. CDR3 coding DNA: TGCGTCAGCACAGGACATCTTAATGAAAAACTGTTTTTT. This codes for CVSTGHLNEKLFF.

There are many counts of this clonotype. The rearrangement joins TRBV5-5 to TRBJ1-2; perhaps TRBD1 as D (5 bases). Trimming cost V 0 bases and J 7 bases, with 19 bases left between them. Germline V gene sequence: CDR1 SGHKS, CDR2 YYEKEE (reference sequence). The length of the CDR3 is 16 residues. This CDR3 reads CASSLVPGPDSLGYTF. CDR3 DNA: TGTGCCAGCAGCTTGGTACCAGGGCCCGACTCTCTTGGCTACACCTTC.

This clonotype was observed a few times. The chain is built from TRBV28 and TRBJ2-1, with a possible D match to TRBD2 (5 bases). The CDR3 contains 15 residues. The germline CDR1 and CDR2 sequences are MDHEN and SYDVKM. The V end was cut by 5 bases, the J end by 2 bases, with 13 bases between. CDR3 sequence: CASSPPAVAYNEQFF. In DNA, the CDR3 is TGTGCCAGCAGTCCCCCAGCGGTGGCCTACAATGAGCAGTTCTTC.

The table lists this clonotype with many counts. The CDR3: CASSLVSYHGKTYGYTF. The CDR3 DNA reads TGTGCCAGCAGCTTGGTCTCATACCATGGAAAGACCTATGGCTACACCTTC. The genes are TRBV7-9 and TRBJ1-2; D not certain. CDR1 is SEHNR and CDR2 is FQNEAQ in the germline V gene (reference sequence). V shed 3 bases and J shed 4 bases, with 21 bases lying between them. There are 17 residues in the CDR3.

This clonotype was observed at least ten times. The chain links TRBV20-1 to TRBJ1-5; D unresolved. The germline V gene has CDR1 DFQATT and CDR2 SNEGSKA (reference sequence). The CDR3 totals 12 residues. The germline V and J ends were trimmed by 4 bases and 3 bases, with 7 bases remaining between them. The CDR3 sequence is CSAKNYNQPQHF. CDR3 sequence (DNA): TGCAGTGCTAAGAACTACAATCAGCCCCAGCATTTT.

Notes on this clonotype: A much larger clone is a single base away; this may be a read error. The final CDR3 position lacks the conserved phenylalanine or tryptophan, pointing to a likely read error. Here the CDR3 DNA reads TGTGCCAGCAGTAACAACGTGGAATGTAGAAAGACCTATGGCTACACCCTC. Amino acid sequence: CASSNNVECRKTYGYTL. The genes are TRBV6-1 and TRBJ1-2; D not certain. Trimming shortened V by 5 bases and J by 4 bases, and 23 bases separated the two germline ends. CDR3 length equals 17 residues. Germline V gene sequence: CDR1 MNHNS, CDR2 SASEGT.

This clonotype was counted at least ten times. This chain joins TRBV3-1 and TRBJ1-2; D gene uncertain. From germline, CDR1 is LGHDT and CDR2 YNNKEL (reference sequence). The CDR3 loop spans 17 amino acids. V lost 5 bases to trimming and J lost 4 bases, with 23 bases between them. The CDR3 loop is CASSEIFTLRKTYGYTF. The CDR3 coding sequence is TGTGCCAGCAGCGAGATATTCACCCTTCGAAAGACCTATGGCTACACCTTC.

This clonotype has a count of ten or more. This sequence joins TRBV5-5 and TRBJ1-2; D not certain. The V and J ends lost 6 bases and 4 bases respectively, with 22 bases between them. There are 16 residues in the CDR3. Looked up from germline, CDR1 is SGHKS and CDR2 is YYEKEE (reference sequence). The CDR3 DNA follows: TGTGCCAGCATTAGATTTGTCTCGCGAAAGACCTATGGCTACACCTTC. It translates to CASIRFVSRKTYGYTF.

This clonotype was detected many times. The chain combines TRBV27 with TRBJ1-1, with D tentatively TRBD1 (5 bases). CDR1 MNHEY and CDR2 SMNVEV come from the germline V gene (reference sequence). The CDR3 totals 15 residues. Trimming pared 7 bases from V and 0 bases from J, leaving 15 bases between. CDR3 loop: CASNKWGGMNTEAFF. The DNA of the CDR3 is TGTGCCAGCAACAAATGGGGGGGGATGAACACTGAAGCTTTCTTT.

The rearrangement joins TRBV20-1 to TRBJ2-1; 8 positions match TRBD2. Germline CDR1 is DFQATT and CDR2 is SNEGSKA (reference sequence). After removal of 4 bases from V and 7 bases from J, the junction contained 12 bases not matched to a gene. The CDR3 runs to 15 residues. The CDR3 is CSATRGLVSENEQFF. In DNA form, the CDR3 reads TGCAGTGCTACGAGGGGACTAGTATCGGAAAATGAGCAGTTCTTC.

Concerning this clonotype: A much larger clone sits a single nucleotide away, making a read error possible. The chain links TRBV18 to TRBJ2-6; 8 bases align to TRBD1. Germline V gene sequence: CDR1 KGHSH, CDR2 LQKENI. Trimming at V came to 3 bases and at J to 3 bases, leaving 13 bases not matched to a gene. CDR3 size: 19 residues. The CDR3 DNA sequence: TGTGCCAGCTCACCTCAGGGACAGGAACTAAGATTTGGGGCCAACGTCCTGACTTTC. Amino acids: CASSPQGQELRFGANVLTF.

The chain is built from TRBV19 and TRBJ1-2, with D unresolved. The CDR3 runs 17 residues. V was pared by 5 bases and J by 4 bases, with 23 bases between. The germline V gene encodes CDR1 LNHDA and CDR2 SQIVND (reference sequence). This CDR3 is CASSRAATNRKTYGYTF. The CDR3, as DNA: TGTGCCAGTAGTCGTGCGGCGACAAATCGAAAGACCTATGGCTACACCTTC.

The chain employs TRBV19 and TRBJ2-5; 8 positions match TRBD2. Germline CDR1 reads LNHDA; CDR2 reads SQIVND (reference sequence). The CDR3 length is 15 residues. With 4 bases clipped from V and 8 bases from J, the junction kept 12 bases outside the gene matches. The CDR3 loop reads CASSTGVAGPETQYF. In DNA, the CDR3 is TGTGCCAGTAGTACAGGAGTAGCGGGGCCCGAAACCCAGTACTTC.

This clonotype was counted at least ten times. J is TRBJ1-1 and V is TRBV12-5, with a weak D call TRBD1 (6 bases). V was cut by 5 bases and J by 6 bases, with 10 bases left in between. The CDR3 has 12 residues. The germline V gene encodes CDR1 LGHNT and CDR2 FRNRAP. CDR3 sequence: CASGEGGPEAFF. The DNA of the CDR3 is TGTGCTAGTGGTGAGGGGGGACCTGAAGCTTTCTTT.

This clonotype was detected ten times or more. The rearrangement uses TRBV3-1 and TRBJ1-6; the D is unclear. The CDR3 spans 14 residues. Trimming took off 7 bases at V and 6 bases at J, with 13 bases between the two ends. The germline gives CDR1 LGHDT, CDR2 YNNKEL (reference sequence). In DNA, the CDR3 is TGTGCCAGCAACCGACGGAACCTTAATTCACCCCTCCACTTT. Protein product: CASNRRNLNSPLHF.

This clonotype was counted many times. The V and J genes are TRBV20-1 and TRBJ2-7; 7 bases align to TRBD1. The CDR3 runs to 13 residues. Germline CDR1 and CDR2: DFQATT and SNEGSKA (reference sequence). With V trimmed by 1 base and J by 6 bases, 6 bases remained unmatched. The CDR3 nucleotides are TGCAGTGCTAGAGGAGACAGGGAAACCGAGCAGTACTTC. It specifies CSARGDRETEQYF.

This clonotype has a handful of counts. V gene TRBV20-1 combines with J gene TRBJ2-1, with TRBD2 as a possible D gene (6 bases). CDR1 is DFQATT, CDR2 SNEGSKA, per germline (reference sequence). The CDR3 has 11 residues. With 3 bases removed from V and 10 bases from J, the gap between germline ends came to 10 bases. The CDR3, as DNA: TGCAGTGCTAGCGGGAGTCAGGAGCAGTTCTTC. Its protein is CSASGSQEQFF.

In the case of this clonotype: An end of the junction does not agree with germline; a read error may underlie this. V is TRBV3-1 and J is TRBJ2-2; a weak D match, TRBD2 (5 bases). CDR3 size: 18 residues. Germline loops: CDR1 LGHDT, CDR2 YNNKEL (reference sequence). CDR3 in amino acids: CASSSTDPISGLTGELLF. The CDR3 nucleotides are TGTGCCAGCAGCAGTACAGATCCCATTTCAGGCTTGACCGGGGAGCTGCTTTTT.

This clonotype was seen at least ten times. The V gene is TRBV7-2, the J gene TRBJ2-1; TRBD2 matches 7 bases. V was clipped by 1 base and J by 4 bases; unmatched bases: 4. The CDR3 totals 15 residues. Germline values: CDR1 SGHTA, CDR2 FQGNSA. The CDR3 coding sequence is TGTGCCAGCAGCTTAGACCGGACTAGGTACAATGAGCAGTTCTTC. Protein sequence: CASSLDRTRYNEQFF.

This clonotype has ten or more counts. V gene TRBV2 combines with J gene TRBJ2-3; tentatively, D is TRBD1 or TRBD2 (6 bases each). CDR1 is SNHLY and CDR2 is FYNNEI in the germline V gene. Trimming took off 11 bases at V and 2 bases at J, with 20 bases between the two ends. The CDR3 totals 15 residues. CDR3 nucleotide sequence: TGTGCCTCGAAGGGGGAGGCACCCTTCACAGATACGCAGTATTTT. Amino acid sequence: CASKGEAPFTDTQYF.

A note on this clonotype: A much larger clonotype is one base distant, so this may be a read error. This chain joins TRBV9 and TRBJ1-1; D unclear. CDR3 length: 20 residues. The V gene's germline CDR1 is SGDLS and CDR2 YYNGEE. Trimming removed 0 bases from V and 4 bases from J, with 28 bases in between. The CDR3 bases are TGTGCCAGCAGCGTAGACCCTGGGCCTTCCATAGGGATTAAGGGCACTGAAGCTTTCTTT. Translated: CASSVDPGPSIGIKGTEAFF.

As regards this clonotype: A much larger clonotype is one base distant, so this may be a read error. The chain combines TRBV5-5 with TRBJ1-2; no reliable D call. The V end lost 9 bases, the J end lost 4 bases, and 25 bases lay between the germline ends. Germline CDR1 and CDR2: SGHKS and YYEKEE (reference sequence). The CDR3 consists of 16 residues. CDR3 DNA: TGTGCCAACTTGTTAGTTGTCTCGCGAAAGACCTATGGCTACACCTTC. This gives the protein CANLLVVSRKTYGYTF.

Details on this clonotype: This may come from a read error, since a much larger clone is one base off. This chain links TRBV21-1 with TRBJ2-3. TRBV21-1 is assigned pseudogene status. The CDR3 loop spans 17 amino acids. CDR3 DNA sequence: TGTGCCAGCAGAGGAGACATAGCTACAGTCATGCAAGATGCGCAGTATTTT. Its translation is CASRGDIATVMQDAQYF.